This TCR beta chain was found in a study of Graves' ophthalmopathy and Graves' hyperthyroidism. Study context: Stable hyperthyroidism was defined by absence of ophthalmopathy within 18 months of follow-up. Study results and limitations: In blood, most expanded thyroid clonotypes above 0.001 frequency were also detected. Ophthalmopathy could be told apart from stable hyperthyroidism by a 13-signature model (around 90% sensitivity, around 78% specificity).

The sequenced template was RNA, covering the TCR beta CDR3 region. Second-round multiplex PCR came after a first-round RT-PCR that employed HTBI primers. TCRdb re-analysed the multiplex PCR reads in MiXCR, keeping a single row per CDR3 protein. Of around 1,200,000 distinct CDR3 sequences in the sample, less than 45% were seen once. Turning to this clonotype: Its antigen is unidentified. Just one base apart from a much larger clone, this may be a read error.

CDR3 length equals 13 residues. Germline CDR1 and CDR2: DFQATT and SNEGSKA (reference sequence). V is TRBV20-1 and J is TRBJ2-7, with TRBD1 matching over 8 bases. The sample was peripheral blood or thyroid tissue (not recorded which). This sequence was found in an adult man with Graves' hyperthyroidism. The CDR3 bases are TGCAGTGCCCCAAGGACAGGGCCGGGGGAGCAGTGCTTC. It encodes CSAPRTGPGEQCF.